These 29 T cell receptor beta chains were sequenced from one sample in a study of blood T cell repertoires in COVID-19. The assay was immunoSEQ multiplex PCR, and TCRdb's table has in-frame clones only and misses some. The sample comprises about 150,000 clones, approximately 82% of which are singletons, and approximately 13% rests with the top ten. Sequences were obtained from peripheral blood. Source of these receptors: a man between 65 and 85 years old who had recovered from COVID-19.

The chain is built from TRBV27 and TRBJ2-1; TRBD2 matches 7 bases. The CDR3 length is 14 residues. Germline V lookup: CDR1 MNHEY, CDR2 SMNVEV (reference sequence). V was clipped by 5 bases and J by 4 bases; unmatched bases: 5. CDR3 sequence reads: CASSQLASYNEQFF. DNA of the CDR3: TGTGCCAGCAGTCAACTAGCGTCTTACAATGAGCAGTTCTTC.

This clone was detected a few times. The rearrangement links TRBV6-5 to TRBJ1-6, with TRBD1 matching over 7 bases. Trimming cost V 5 bases and J 7 bases; bases outside gene matches: 2. The CDR3 contains 13 residues. Germline V gives CDR1 MNHEY, CDR2 SVGAGI. Here the CDR3 reads CASSRGPNSPLHF. The CDR3 nucleotides read TGTGCCAGCAGTAGGGGGCCAAATTCACCCCTCCACTTT.

The V and J genes are TRBV11-3 and TRBJ2-1; the match to TRBD2 covers 12 bases. The germline gives CDR1 SGHNT, CDR2 YENEEA. The CDR3 covers 20 residues. The ends lost 5 bases at V and 6 bases at J; junction bases unmatched: 20. CDR3 sequence (DNA): TGTGCCAGCAGCGCAAAGGGGGGTTGGACTAGCGGGATCAGTTTCAATGAGCAGTTCTTC. The encoded protein is CASSAKGGWTSGISFNEQFF.

J is TRBJ1-1 and V is TRBV3-1 (or the pseudogene TRBV3-2); D gene ambiguous. Trimming took 5 bases from V and 10 from J, leaving 17 bases between them. CDR1 is LGHDT and CDR2 is YNNKEL in the germline V gene (reference sequence). CDR3 size: 13 residues. CDR3 sequence (DNA): TGTGCCAGCAGCTTCTCCTCATCTTCCGGAGCTTTCTTT. Translated, it gives CASSFSSSSGAFF.

This chain uses TRBV19 with TRBJ1-2, with D unclear. Germline lookup yields CDR1 LNHDA and CDR2 SQIVND (reference sequence). CDR3 length: 14 amino acids. The ends were cut back, 8 bases at V and 2 bases at J, with 15 bases in the middle. CDR3 residues: CASEPGGQNYGYTF. CDR3 nucleotides: TGTGCCAGTGAGCCTGGAGGGCAGAACTATGGCTACACCTTC. Based on the CDR3 plus reference TRBV19 and TRBJ1-2, the full variable domain is DGGITQSPKYLFRKEGQNVTLSCEQNLNHDAMYWYRQDPGQGLRLIYYSQIVNDFQKGDIAEGYSVSREKKESFPLTVTSAQKNPTAFYLCASEPGGQNYGYTFGSGTRLTVV.

The chain combines TRBV7-9 with TRBJ2-1; TRBD2 is a possible D gene (5 bases). The CDR3 length is 15 residues. Trimming removed 2 bases from V and 7 bases from J, with 15 bases in between. Germline CDR1 reads SEHNR; CDR2 reads FQNEAQ (reference sequence). In DNA form, the CDR3 reads TGTGCCAGCAGCTTAATGAGGCCCCGAGGGAATGAGCAGTTCTTC. Protein sequence: CASSLMRPRGNEQFF. Variable domain in full (rest from reference TRBV7-9 and TRBJ2-1): DTGVSQNPRHKITKRGQNVTFRCDPISEHNRLYWYRQTLGQGPEFLTYFQNEAQLEKSRLLSDRFSAERPKGSFSTLEIQRTEQGDSAMYLCASSLMRPRGNEQFFGPGTRLTVL.

This clone was counted a single time. The rearrangement uses TRBV11-3 and TRBJ2-2; maybe TRBD2 (6 bases). Germline CDR1 is SGHNT and CDR2 is YENEEA. Trimming left V 2 bases short and J 6 bases short, with 10 bases between. CDR3 length equals 14 residues. For the CDR3, the DNA is TGTGCCAGCAGCTTACTAGCGTCAGCCGGGGAGCTGTTTTTT. This sequence encodes CASSLLASAGELFF.

This clone was seen more than once but under ten times. This chain joins TRBV5-1 and TRBJ1-1, with TRBD1 matching 10 bases. The CDR3 sequence is 16 residues long. V lost 4 bases, J lost 0 bases, and 6 bases stayed unmatched. Germline loops: CDR1 SGHRS, CDR2 YFSETQ. As DNA, the CDR3 is TGCGCCAGCAGCGTCGGGACAGGGGTTATGAACACTGAAGCTTTCTTT. Amino acids: CASSVGTGVMNTEAFF.

The CDR3 DNA sequence: TGTGCCAGCAGCGTGGGTCTAGCGGGAGGCCCCCACGAGCAGTACTTC. Its translation: CASSVGLAGGPHEQYF. J is TRBJ2-7 and V is TRBV9, with 11 bases aligning to TRBD2. Germline CDR1 SGDLS, CDR2 YYNGEE. This CDR3 is 16 amino acids long. V lost 2 bases to trimming and J lost 5 bases; unmatched junction nucleotides: 9. The full variable domain, its missing parts supplied by reference TRBV9 and TRBJ2-7, is DSGVTQTPKHLITATGQRVTLRCSPRSGDLSVYWYQQSLDQGLQFLIQYYNGEERAKGNILERFSAQQFPDLHSELNLSSLELGDSALYFCASSVGLAGGPHEQYFGPGTRLTVT.

This clone was observed a handful of times. The chain recombines TRBV28 with TRBJ2-2; D perhaps matches TRBD2 (6 bases). Germline V CDR1 and CDR2: MDHEN, SYDVKM. The CDR3 covers 15 residues. V lost 3 bases and J 6 bases, leaving 14 bases between the germline ends. The CDR3 sequence: CASSLQRVLAGELFF. The CDR3 region has the DNA TGTGCCAGCAGTTTGCAGCGGGTTTTGGCCGGGGAGCTGTTTTTT.

The V call is TRBV6-5, the J call TRBJ2-2; TRBD1 aligns across 7 bases. The CDR3 loop spans 15 amino acids. CDR1 MNHEY and CDR2 SVGAGI come from the germline V gene. Germline trimming cut 4 bases from V and 6 bases from J; bases unmatched to any gene: 8. The CDR3 DNA sequence: TGTGCCAGCAGTTTTGACAGGGTGAGCGCCGGGGAGCTGTTTTTT. Encoded protein: CASSFDRVSAGELFF.

The chain recombines TRBV5-1 with TRBJ1-4; 7 bases agree with TRBD1. Germline V gives CDR1 SGHRS, CDR2 YFSETQ. With V trimmed by 3 bases and J by 3 bases, 5 bases remained unmatched. This CDR3 comprises 15 residues. The chain's CDR3 is CASSSKQGSNEKLFF. CDR3 DNA sequence: TGCGCCAGCAGCTCCAAACAGGGGTCTAATGAAAAACTGTTTTTT.

The rearrangement joins TRBV5-4 to TRBJ2-5; D may be TRBD2 (6 bases). This CDR3 comprises 15 residues. Germline lookup yields CDR1 SGHNT and CDR2 YYREEE (reference sequence). V was pared by 6 bases and J by 1 base, with 16 bases between. The CDR3 sequence: CASTVGGGPQETQYF. DNA for the CDR3: TGTGCCAGCACCGTAGGTGGAGGGCCCCAAGAGACCCAGTACTTC.

This clone occurred once. The V gene is TRBV4-3, the J gene TRBJ1-4, with D hard to call. The V gene's germline CDR1 is LGHNA and CDR2 YSLEER. The V end was cut by 4 bases, the J end by 4 bases, with 13 bases between. The CDR3 is made up of 15 amino acids. CDR3 sequence (DNA): TGCGCCAGCAGCCCCCTGGCAGGCAGTAATGAAAAACTGTTTTTT. It codes for CASSPLAGSNEKLFF.

This rearrangement joins TRBV18 to TRBJ1-5; a possible D gene is TRBD1 (6 bases). The V end was cut by 5 bases, the J end by 6 bases, with 17 bases between. Germline CDR1 KGHSH, CDR2 LQKENI. The CDR3 totals 15 residues. CDR3 loop: CASSSQPGVGQPQHF. Written as DNA, the CDR3 is TGTGCCAGCTCATCGCAACCAGGGGTAGGTCAGCCCCAGCATTTT.

The chain recombines TRBV7-2 with TRBJ1-5; 7 bases line up with TRBD1. The V gene end was trimmed by 5 bases and the J gene end by 2 bases; junction bases not matched to a gene: 3. The CDR3 sequence is 14 residues long. Germline values: CDR1 SGHTA, CDR2 FQGNSA. The CDR3 nucleotides are TGTGCCAGCAGCCCTACAGGGGGCAATCAGCCCCAGCATTTT. It encodes CASSPTGGNQPQHF.

This chain uses TRBV3-1 (or the pseudogene TRBV3-2) with TRBJ2-2; TRBD1 might be the D (6 bases). Per germline, CDR1 LGHDT and CDR2 YNNKEL (reference sequence). This CDR3 has 17 amino acids. Trimming pared 7 bases from V and 2 bases from J, leaving 20 bases between. The CDR3 reads CASIRTTGTQNTGELFF. The CDR3 coding sequence is TGTGCCAGCATACGTACTACCGGGACACAAAACACCGGGGAGCTGTTTTTT.

This rearrangement joins TRBV5-4 to TRBJ2-7; TRBD2 matches 7 bases. After removal of 7 bases from V and 3 bases from J, the junction contained 13 bases not matched to a gene. The germline gives CDR1 SGHNT, CDR2 YYREEE (reference sequence). This CDR3 contains 15 residues. CDR3: CASARSSGGYYEQYF. CDR3 DNA: TGTGCCAGCGCCAGATCTAGCGGAGGATACTACGAGCAGTACTTC.

This clone was picked up a small number of times. The V and J genes are TRBV7-9 and TRBJ2-7; D remains ambiguous. V lost 5 bases and J lost 4, with 12 bases in between. Germline V gene lookup returns CDR1 SEHNR and CDR2 FQNEAQ (reference sequence). The CDR3 has 13 residues. This CDR3 reads CASSPSTAYEQYF. The CDR3 bases are TGTGCCAGCAGCCCGTCGACTGCGTACGAGCAGTACTTC.

This clone was found many times. Written as DNA, the CDR3 is TGTGCCAGCAGCTCCACTGGTTCAGGGACGCAGTATTTT. Its translation: CASSSTGSGTQYF. V gene TRBV12-3 or TRBV12-4 combines with J gene TRBJ2-3, with TRBD1 as a possible D gene (5 bases). The CDR3 is made up of 13 amino acids. V lost 6 bases and J 9 bases, leaving 16 bases between the germline ends.

The V and J genes are TRBV20-1 and TRBJ2-7; maybe TRBD2 (5 bases). V was cut by 0 bases and J by 10 bases, with 10 bases left in between. CDR1 is DFQATT and CDR2 is SNEGSKA in the germline V gene (reference sequence). The CDR3 consists of 11 residues. CDR3 residues: CSARDLRGQYF. The DNA of the CDR3 is TGCAGTGCTAGAGACCTTCGGGGACAGTACTTC.

The count of this clone is one. This rearrangement joins TRBV28 to TRBJ1-2, with 11 bases that match TRBD1. Germline lookup yields CDR1 MDHEN and CDR2 SYDVKM. The CDR3 contains 14 residues. V was clipped by 4 bases and J by 7 bases; unmatched bases: 5. DNA of the CDR3: TGTGCCAGCAGTTCGGGACAGGGGGTGGGTGGCTACACCTTC. The encoded protein is CASSSGQGVGGYTF.

This clone was seen only once. The chain links TRBV5-1 to TRBJ1-2, with TRBD1 matching 7 bases. V lost 4 bases and J lost 1; bases outside the gene matches: 7. There are 15 residues in the CDR3. Germline V gene sequence: CDR1 SGHRS, CDR2 YFSETQ. In nucleotides, the CDR3 is TGCGCCAGCAGCGATGGACAGGTCCATAACTATGGCTACACCTTC. Translated, it gives CASSDGQVHNYGYTF.

The chain recombines TRBV7-3 with TRBJ2-1; possible D gene TRBD2, 5 bases. V was clipped by 1 base and J by 7 bases, with 8 bases between them. Germline CDR1 reads SGHTA; CDR2 reads FQGTGA. The CDR3 is made up of 13 amino acids. The DNA of the CDR3 is TGTGCCAGCAGCTTAATGTCGGGGAATGAGCAGTTCTTC. It codes for CASSLMSGNEQFF.

This chain joins TRBV3-1 (or the pseudogene TRBV3-2) and TRBJ2-1; 11 bases match TRBD2. Looked up from germline, CDR1 is LGHDT and CDR2 is YNNKEL (reference sequence). V shed 6 bases, J shed 6 bases, and the junction held 7 bases outside the gene matches. The CDR3 covers 15 residues. CDR3 protein: CASSPLAGGRNEQFF. CDR3 sequence (DNA): TGTGCCAGCAGTCCGCTAGCGGGAGGACGCAATGAGCAGTTCTTC.

CDR3 in DNA: TGTGCCAGTAGTACGGGACAGGGGGGCACAGATACGCAGTATTTT. This codes for CASSTGQGGTDTQYF. The V and J genes are TRBV19 and TRBJ2-3; TRBD1 matches 11 bases. The CDR3 covers 15 residues. Trimming removed 4 bases from V and 1 base from J; junction bases left unmatched: 1. Germline CDR1 is LNHDA and CDR2 is SQIVND (reference sequence).

Here the CDR3 DNA reads TGTGCCAGCAGCTACGGACAGGGAGCCAACGTCCTGACTTTC. As protein: CASSYGQGANVLTF. V usage is TRBV11-3 and J usage is TRBJ2-6; 8 nucleotides agree with TRBD1. J lost 7 bases, V lost 4 bases, and 3 bases had no gene match. This CDR3 region has 14 residues. Germline values: CDR1 SGHNT, CDR2 YENEEA.

This clone occurred once. The chain is built from TRBV6-2 or TRBV6-3 and TRBJ2-6, with D unresolved. V lost 2 bases and J 0 bases, leaving 8 bases between the germline ends. The CDR3 runs 16 residues. Germline V gives CDR1 MNHEY, CDR2 SVGEGT. The CDR3 reads CASSYPPGSGANVLTF. CDR3 DNA: TGTGCCAGCAGTTACCCGCCAGGCTCTGGGGCCAACGTCCTGACTTTC.

The chain is built from TRBV7-8 and TRBJ2-7; 11 bases match TRBD1. J was trimmed by 5 bases and V by 2 bases; bases with no gene match: 5. This CDR3 is built from 15 residues. Germline CDR1 SGHVS, CDR2 FQNEAQ. The chain's CDR3 is CASSLLLGQGDEQYF. The CDR3 DNA follows: TGTGCCAGCAGCTTATTGTTGGGACAGGGGGACGAGCAGTACTTC.